Below, 9 T cell receptor beta chains from the same sample are listed, as sequenced in a study of blood T cell repertoires in COVID-19 (TCRdb year 2020). Library creation used the immunoSEQ multiplex PCR assay. Held by TCRdb, this immuneACCESS table contains in-frame sequences only and omits some clones. Under half of the omission traces to an unresolved V gene where checked; the cause of the rest is unknown. The sample data list fewer than 180,000 clones, and about 86% of these were observed just once. In total, the top ten clones hold 2.5% to 4% of the sample. Source material: peripheral blood. Receptors originate from a man between 65 and 79 years old with acute or convalescent COVID-19.

This chain joins TRBV27 and TRBJ1-5, with 8 bases that match TRBD1. The CDR3 has 12 residues. Germline V gene lookup returns CDR1 MNHEY and CDR2 SMNVEV (reference sequence). V dropped 5 bases and J dropped 10; count of bases not matched to a gene: 4. The DNA for the CDR3 is TGTGCCAGCAGTCTCGGGACAGGACCCCAGCATTTT. Its translation is CASSLGTGPQHF.

This clone appeared a few times. The chain employs TRBV10-3 and TRBJ2-7; 8 positions match TRBD1. The V and J ends lost 2 bases and 4 bases, in that order; junction bases with no gene match: 7. The CDR3 runs 15 residues. Germline-derived CDR1 and CDR2 are ENHRY and SYGVKD. The DNA of the CDR3 is TGTGCCATCAGTGAGACCCTCGACAGGGGTTACGAGCAGTACTTC. This codes for CAISETLDRGYEQYF.

The chain carries TRBV28 and TRBJ2-3, with 8 bases matching TRBD2. V shed 5 bases, J shed 4 bases, and the junction held 8 bases outside the gene matches. The germline gives CDR1 MDHEN, CDR2 SYDVKM. This CDR3 contains 15 residues. CDR3: CASSTSGVGPDTQYF. The DNA for the CDR3 is TGTGCCAGCAGTACTAGCGGAGTCGGGCCAGATACGCAGTATTTT.

V is TRBV7-3 and J is TRBJ2-1, with D perhaps TRBD1 (5 bases). Trimming left V 5 bases short and J 5 bases short, with 16 bases between. Per germline, CDR1 SGHTA and CDR2 FQGTGA. The CDR3 spans 15 residues. The CDR3 here is CASSPNGQDNNEQFF. Written as DNA, the CDR3 is TGTGCCAGCAGCCCGAACGGACAAGACAACAATGAGCAGTTCTTC. The whole variable domain, remainder taken from reference TRBV7-3 and TRBJ2-1, is GAGVSQTPSNKVTEKGKYVELRCDPISGHTALYWYRQSLGQGPEFLIYFQGTGAADDSGLPNDRFFAVRPEGSVSTLKIQRTERGDSAVYLCASSPNGQDNNEQFFGPGTRLTVL.

The table lists this clone with a few counts. The V call is TRBV7-2, the J call TRBJ2-3, with 9 bases aligning to TRBD2. This CDR3 contains 15 residues. V lost 3 bases to trimming and J lost 7 bases; unmatched junction nucleotides: 8. CDR1 is SGHTA, CDR2 FQGNSA, per germline. The CDR3 region is CASSFGREGRNTQYF. For the CDR3, the DNA is TGTGCCAGCAGCTTCGGGCGGGAGGGCCGGAATACGCAGTATTTT.

This sequence joins TRBV19 and TRBJ1-1; D remains unclear. V lost 7 bases and J lost 0, with 18 bases in between. Germline V gives CDR1 LNHDA, CDR2 SQIVND (reference sequence). The CDR3 contains 16 residues. The CDR3 sequence: CASKVSGQRLNTEAFF. CDR3 DNA: TGTGCCAGTAAAGTTAGCGGTCAGAGGTTGAACACTGAAGCTTTCTTT.

This clone has a handful of counts. The chain carries TRBV15 and TRBJ1-5; D is ambiguous. The CDR3 contains 15 residues. Per the germline V gene, CDR1 is LNHNV and CDR2 is YYDKDF (reference sequence). V was trimmed by 3 bases and J by 1 base, leaving 10 bases between them. DNA for the CDR3: TGTGCCACCAGCAGTTACAGACTAAGCAATCAGCCCCAGCATTTT. It specifies CATSSYRLSNQPQHF.

The chain joins TRBV11-2 to TRBJ2-7; no definite D call. Germline values: CDR1 SGHAT, CDR2 FQNNGV. Trimming left V 5 bases short and J 4 bases short, with 12 bases between. This CDR3 is built from 13 residues. This CDR3 is CASSPRVAYEQYF. The DNA for the CDR3 is TGTGCCAGCAGCCCCCGGGTGGCTTACGAGCAGTACTTC.

The V and J genes are TRBV2 and TRBJ1-2; 10 bases map to TRBD1. CDR3 length: 14 amino acids. CDR1 is SNHLY and CDR2 is FYNNEI in the germline V gene. V lost 4 bases to trimming and J lost 6 bases; unmatched junction nucleotides: 5. The CDR3, as DNA: TGTGCCAGCAGTGCGGACAGGGGGGACGATGGCTACACCTTC. Translating it yields CASSADRGDDGYTF. Using reference TRBV2 and TRBJ1-2 for the parts outside the CDR3, the full variable domain is EPEVTQTPSHQVTQMGQEVILRCVPISNHLYFYWYRQILGQKVEFLVSFYNNEISEKSEIFDDQFSVERPDGSNFTLKIRSTKLEDSAMYFCASSADRGDDGYTFGSGTRLTVV.